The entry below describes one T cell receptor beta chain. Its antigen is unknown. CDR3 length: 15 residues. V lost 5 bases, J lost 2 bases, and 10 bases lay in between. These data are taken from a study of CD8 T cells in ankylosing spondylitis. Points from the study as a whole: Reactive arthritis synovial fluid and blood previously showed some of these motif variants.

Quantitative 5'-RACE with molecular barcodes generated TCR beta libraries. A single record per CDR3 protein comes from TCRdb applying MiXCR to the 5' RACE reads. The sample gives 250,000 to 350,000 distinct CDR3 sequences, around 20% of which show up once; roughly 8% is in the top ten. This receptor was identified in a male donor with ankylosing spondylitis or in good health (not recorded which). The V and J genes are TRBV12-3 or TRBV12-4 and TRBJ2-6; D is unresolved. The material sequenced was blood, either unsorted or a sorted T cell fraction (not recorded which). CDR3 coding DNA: TGTGCCAGCAGTCCGGACCCACCTGGGGCCAACGTCCTGACTTTC. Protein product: CASSPDPPGANVLTF.